The clone carrying this T cell receptor (beta chain) has just one count. Its antigen is currently unknown. Sequenced material consisted of expressed TCRB transcripts (all of the isolated RNA was reverse transcribed). Sequencing was performed with immunoSEQ multiplex PCR; in TCRdb, only in-frame clones are kept and a portion is missing. This sample has about 900,000 clones, with 17% found just once. The CDR3 is made up of 12 amino acids. V lost 0 bases and J lost 9, with 8 bases in between. Germline CDR1 reads LNHDA; CDR2 reads SQIVND (reference sequence). This specimen comes from a study of beta chain features in type 1 diabetes. Study overall: Healthy donors resembled patients in age, gender and cell yields.

Overall study findings and caveats: Because the template was cDNA, high-expressing cells might be over-represented. HLA effects on TCRB rearrangement stayed unresolved here.

This rearrangement joins TRBV19 to TRBJ1-1; D call uncertain. The sample taken for sequencing was naive CD4+ T cells from blood. The TCR comes from a woman in her late teens or twenties in good health. CDR3 DNA sequence: TGTGCCAGTAGTATAGAGGGCAGAAAAGCTTTCTTT. Protein product: CASSIEGRKAFF.